The 27 T cell receptor beta chains in this list originate from one sample, sequenced in a study of PD-1 blockade in classical Hodgkin lymphoma. The table came from immunoSEQ multiplex PCR; TCRdb's copy has only in-frame clones and leaves some out. Of about 27,000 clones listed, around 90% are singletons. Patients all relapsed after autologous stem cell transplantation, and there was variation in brentuximab vedotin exposure. Investigators obtained CD8+ T cells from thawed PBMCs by magnetic negative selection. Sequenced here: CD8+ T cells from blood, sampled at baseline. The receptor source for this set is a human donor with classical Hodgkin lymphoma.

V is TRBV10-3 and J is TRBJ2-7; TRBD1 aligns across 7 bases. This CDR3 contains 15 residues. The J segment lost 0 bases and the V segment lost 4 bases, leaving 6 bases of the junction unmatched. Germline-derived CDR1 and CDR2 are ENHRY and SYGVKD. The CDR3 here is CAISVRDSSSYEQYF. The CDR3 nucleotides are TGTGCCATCAGTGTACGGGACAGTAGCTCCTACGAGCAGTACTTC.

The chain recombines TRBV9 with TRBJ1-2, with D perhaps matching TRBD1 (6 bases). The CDR3 is 15 residues long. The V gene lost 0 bases and the J gene lost 5 bases, with 14 bases spanning the gap. Germline V gene lookup returns CDR1 SGDLS and CDR2 YYNGEE. The CDR3 DNA follows: TGTGCCAGCAGCGTAGCTACGGGAGGGACATATGGCTACACCTTC. This codes for CASSVATGGTYGYTF.

V and J are TRBV5-1 and TRBJ2-7; TRBD1 agrees at 11 bases. This CDR3 contains 14 residues. V trimming: 4 bases; J trimming: 3 bases; junction bases outside the gene matches: 3. Germline V gives CDR1 SGHRS, CDR2 YFSETQ. CDR3 loop: CASSPGTGGYEQYF. The CDR3 DNA reads as TGCGCCAGCAGCCCCGGGACAGGGGGCTACGAGCAGTACTTC.

The rearrangement joins TRBV10-1 to TRBJ2-7, with 7 nucleotides matching TRBD1. The germline CDR1 and CDR2 sequences are WNHNN and SYGVQD (reference sequence). The V gene end was trimmed by 3 bases and the J gene end by 4 bases; junction bases not matched to a gene: 9. The CDR3 totals 15 residues. The CDR3 protein is CASSDGEGQSYEQYF. The CDR3 coding sequence is TGCGCCAGCAGTGACGGTGAGGGACAGTCTTACGAGCAGTACTTC.

The chain is built from TRBV27 and TRBJ2-5; 7 bases are shared with TRBD1. The CDR3 extends over 17 amino acids. Germline-derived CDR1 and CDR2 are MNHEY and SMNVEV (reference sequence). V gave up 5 bases and J gave up 2 bases; unmatched junction bases: 14. The CDR3 coding sequence is TGTGCCAGCAGTCCCGAGACAGGGAGCCCCATTCAAGAGACCCAGTACTTC. Translated, it gives CASSPETGSPIQETQYF.

The chain employs TRBV27 and TRBJ2-1; possible D gene TRBD1, 5 bases. This CDR3 is built from 14 residues. Trimming cost V 5 bases and J 6 bases, with 14 bases left between them. CDR1 and CDR2 from the germline V gene are MNHEY and SMNVEV (reference sequence). The CDR3 here is CASSGVRVGNEQFF. DNA for the CDR3: TGTGCCAGCAGTGGCGTCAGGGTAGGCAATGAGCAGTTCTTC.

The chain uses TRBV11-2 and TRBJ2-1, with 8 nucleotides matching TRBD2. This CDR3 is 16 amino acids long. V lost 1 base, J lost 3 bases, and 5 bases stayed unmatched. Germline V gene sequence: CDR1 SGHAT, CDR2 FQNNGV. The DNA of the CDR3 is TGTGCCAGCAGCTTAGTTCTAGCGGGTTACTACAATGAGCAGTTCTTC. This codes for CASSLVLAGYYNEQFF.

The chain recombines TRBV7-7 with TRBJ2-7; 12 bases line up with TRBD2. Germline assignment: CDR1 SSHAT and CDR2 FNYEAQ (reference sequence). Trimming at V came to 5 bases and at J to 4 bases, leaving 18 bases not matched to a gene. CDR3 length: 19 residues. This CDR3 reads CASSQSTSGSILARYEQYF. The CDR3, as DNA: TGTGCCAGCAGCCAGTCGACTAGCGGGAGTATACTGGCCAGATACGAGCAGTACTTC.

The chain recombines TRBV29-1 with TRBJ2-7, with a tentative D call TRBD1 (6 bases). CDR1 and CDR2 from the germline V gene are SQVTM and ANQGSEA. V lost 7 bases and J 1 base, leaving 14 bases between the germline ends. The CDR3 runs to 13 residues. This CDR3 is CSARSGDSYEQYF. Here the CDR3 DNA reads TGCAGCGCCAGATCAGGGGATTCCTACGAGCAGTACTTC.

The V and J genes are TRBV7-3 and TRBJ1-1; D is uncertain. The CDR3 sequence is 13 residues long. V gave up 0 bases and J gave up 7 bases, with 9 bases separating them. Germline V CDR1 and CDR2: SGHTA, FQGTGA. CDR3 region: CASSLTFGDEAFF. CDR3 in DNA: TGTGCCAGCAGCTTAACGTTTGGGGATGAAGCTTTCTTT.

J is TRBJ2-5 and V is TRBV11-2, with D maybe TRBD1 (5 bases). The V end was cut by 3 bases, the J end by 4 bases, with 15 bases between. The CDR3 spans 15 residues. CDR1 is SGHAT, CDR2 FQNNGV, per germline. CDR3 bases: TGTGCCAGCAGCTTTAAGCCAGGGTCGGTAGAGACCCAGTACTTC. It translates to CASSFKPGSVETQYF.

The V and J genes are TRBV9 and TRBJ1-4; 8 bases map to TRBD1. The CDR3 sequence is 15 residues long. The ends lost 4 bases at V and 5 bases at J; junction bases unmatched: 7. Germline V CDR1 and CDR2: SGDLS, YYNGEE. CDR3 bases: TGTGCCAGCAGCCTACGGACAGGGCGGAATGAAAAACTGTTTTTT. It is translated as CASSLRTGRNEKLFF.

The chain has TRBV27 and TRBJ2-5, with TRBD2 matching 8 bases. With V trimmed by 5 bases and J by 5 bases, 10 bases remained unmatched. The CDR3 runs 15 residues. Germline V gene lookup returns CDR1 MNHEY and CDR2 SMNVEV (reference sequence). CDR3 sequence (DNA): TGTGCCAGCAGTCCCTTCGGGAGGGAGGTCGAGACCCAGTACTTC. Translating it yields CASSPFGREVETQYF.

The chain is built from TRBV27 and TRBJ2-1; 7 positions match TRBD2. Per the germline V gene, CDR1 is MNHEY and CDR2 is SMNVEV (reference sequence). The ends lost 8 bases at V and 2 bases at J; junction bases unmatched: 6. CDR3 length: 14 amino acids. CDR3 DNA sequence: TGTGCCAGCCAACTAGCGTTCACCTACAATGAGCAGTTCTTC. It encodes CASQLAFTYNEQFF.

The rearrangement links TRBV7-9 to TRBJ2-3; D is tentatively TRBD1 or TRBD2 (5 bases each). The CDR3 totals 15 residues. Germline V gives CDR1 SEHNR, CDR2 FQNEAQ (reference sequence). Trimming left V 5 bases short and J 0 bases short, with 12 bases between. The CDR3 spells CASSPGGTSTDTQYF. The CDR3 coding sequence is TGTGCCAGCAGCCCTGGGGGAACTAGCACAGATACGCAGTATTTT.

CDR3: CASSLPGGNQPQHF. In DNA form, the CDR3 reads TGTGCCAGCAGCTTACCGGGGGGCAATCAGCCCCAGCATTTT. The V and J genes are TRBV7-9 and TRBJ1-5, with D perhaps TRBD1 (5 bases). V was trimmed by 2 bases and J by 2 bases, leaving 7 bases between them. The length of the CDR3 is 14 residues. Germline loops: CDR1 SEHNR, CDR2 FQNEAQ (reference sequence).

V is TRBV28 and J is TRBJ1-5; no clear D. Germline values: CDR1 MDHEN, CDR2 SYDVKM. Trimming removed 3 bases at V and 2 bases at J, with 8 bases between. The CDR3 length is 14 residues. The CDR3 sequence: CASSFVAGNQPQHF. The CDR3 nucleotides are TGTGCCAGCAGTTTCGTCGCGGGCAATCAGCCCCAGCATTTT. Full variable domain (remainder filled in from reference TRBV28 and TRBJ1-5): DVKVTQSSRYLVKRTGEKVFLECVQDMDHENMFWYRQDPGLGLRLIYFSYDVKMKEKGDIPEGYSVSREKKERFSLILESASTNQTSMYLCASSFVAGNQPQHFGDGTRLSIL.

V and J are TRBV9 and TRBJ1-4, with a tentative D call TRBD1 (5 bases). The CDR3 runs to 14 residues. The germline V and J ends were trimmed by 0 bases and 6 bases, with 9 bases remaining between them. The germline V gene has CDR1 SGDLS and CDR2 YYNGEE. CDR3 sequence: CASSVDGGYEKLFF. In DNA, the CDR3 is TGTGCCAGCAGCGTAGACGGGGGGTATGAAAAACTGTTTTTT.

V is TRBV28 and J is TRBJ1-3, with D tentatively TRBD1 (6 bases). In germline, CDR1 is MDHEN, CDR2 SYDVKM. Deletions cut 3 bases from V and 8 bases from J, with 11 bases between. The CDR3 extends over 13 amino acids. The CDR3 spells CASSLYRAYTIYF. CDR3 nucleotides: TGTGCCAGCAGTTTGTACAGGGCGTACACCATATATTTT.

The V and J genes are TRBV27 and TRBJ1-5; no clear D gene. The V end lost 2 bases, the J end lost 3 bases, and 5 bases lay between the germline ends. Germline loops: CDR1 MNHEY, CDR2 SMNVEV (reference sequence). The CDR3 is 13 amino acids. This CDR3 reads CASSLTINQPQHF. The CDR3 DNA follows: TGTGCCAGCAGTTTAACCATCAATCAGCCCCAGCATTTT.

The rearrangement uses TRBV9 and TRBJ2-1; TRBD2 matches 13 bases. CDR1 is SGDLS and CDR2 is YYNGEE in the germline V gene. Trimming at V came to 3 bases and at J to 6 bases, leaving 3 bases not matched to a gene. The CDR3 has 15 amino acids. The CDR3 region has the DNA TGTGCCAGCAGCGCATGGACTAGCGGGAGCAATGAGCAGTTCTTC. This sequence encodes CASSAWTSGSNEQFF.

V gene TRBV5-4 combines with J gene TRBJ2-7; 11 nucleotides match TRBD2. The J segment lost 5 bases and the V segment lost 0 bases, leaving 1 base of the junction unmatched. Germline V gene data show CDR1 as SGHNT and CDR2 as YYREEE (reference sequence). The CDR3 contains 14 residues. CDR3 bases: TGTGCCAGCAGCTTGGCACTAGCGGGAGACGAGCAGTACTTC. It specifies CASSLALAGDEQYF.

The V call is TRBV9, the J call TRBJ1-2; 7 positions match TRBD1. The CDR3 consists of 13 residues. J gave up 1 base and V 6 bases, and 3 bases lay outside the gene matches. CDR1 and CDR2 (germline): SGDLS, YYNGEE. In DNA form, the CDR3 reads TGTGCCAGCAACACAGGGGATAACTATGGCTACACCTTC. Translating gives CASNTGDNYGYTF.

The chain is built from TRBV25-1 and TRBJ2-1, with D perhaps matching TRBD2 (5 bases). Deletions cut 2 bases from V and 13 bases from J, with 9 bases between. The germline CDR1 and CDR2 sequences are MGHDK and SYGVNS. The CDR3 is 11 amino acids. DNA for the CDR3: TGTGCCAGCAGTGAACTGGAGGTTCAGTTCTTC. Its protein product is CASSELEVQFF.

The gene calls are TRBV28 and TRBJ2-1; D is undetermined. Trimming removed 1 base from V and 5 bases from J, with 6 bases in between. Germline V lookup: CDR1 MDHEN, CDR2 SYDVKM. The CDR3 extends over 13 amino acids. The CDR3 sequence: CASSLSENNEQFF. The DNA of the CDR3 is TGTGCCAGCAGTTTATCCGAGAACAATGAGCAGTTCTTC.

The genes are TRBV5-1 and TRBJ2-2; 12 bases align to TRBD2. Looked up from germline, CDR1 is SGHRS and CDR2 is YFSETQ. The CDR3 covers 18 residues. V lost 0 bases to trimming and J lost 3 bases; unmatched junction nucleotides: 6. The CDR3 is CASSLDALAGGYTGELFF. CDR3 bases: TGCGCCAGCAGCTTGGATGCCCTAGCGGGAGGGTACACCGGGGAGCTGTTTTTT.

V and J are TRBV9 and TRBJ2-1; 11 nucleotides align to TRBD2. CDR3 length: 16 residues. Germline V gives CDR1 SGDLS, CDR2 YYNGEE. The J segment lost 5 bases and the V segment lost 2 bases, leaving 6 bases of the junction unmatched. Here the CDR3 DNA reads TGTGCCAGCAGCGTGAGAGGGACTAGCGGAAACAATGAGCAGTTCTTC. It yields the protein CASSVRGTSGNNEQFF. Together with reference TRBV9 and TRBJ2-1, the CDR3 gives the full variable domain: DSGVTQTPKHLITATGQRVTLRCSPRSGDLSVYWYQQSLDQGLQFLIQYYNGEERAKGNILERFSAQQFPDLHSELNLSSLELGDSALYFCASSVRGTSGNNEQFFGPGTRLTVL.